The 32 T cell receptor beta chains below come from one sample, sequenced in a study of regulatory T cells in long-lasting Graves disease. The time point is: persistent/refractory GD, antithyroid drugs over 5 years with positive TRAb. There was RNA extracted from PBMCs, and the TCR library was made from it. CDR3 regions were amplified by Arm-PCR using iRepertoire HTBI primers to build TCR beta libraries. TCRdb re-analysed the multiplex PCR reads in MiXCR, keeping a single row per CDR3 protein. The sample contains over 250,000 distinct CDR3 sequences, around 20% of which appear only once. The specimen comprised peripheral blood mononuclear cells (PBMCs), sampled when the disease was refractory, from a patient treated with antithyroid drugs. These receptors all come from a female donor with Graves disease.

At least ten counts were recorded for this clonotype. This rearrangement joins TRBV28 to TRBJ2-5, with unresolved D. V was pared by 5 bases and J by 2 bases, with 9 bases between. CDR1 and CDR2 (germline): MDHEN, SYDVKM. The CDR3 has 13 amino acids. CDR3 protein: CASSIPGQETQYF. The CDR3 bases are TGTGCCAGCAGTATACCAGGACAAGAGACCCAGTACTTC.

The CDR3 nucleotides read TGTGCCAGCACCATCGACAGGGTGAGCGAGCAGTACTTC. As protein: CASTIDRVSEQYF. The chain employs TRBV7-9 and TRBJ2-7; 7 bases match TRBD1. Germline loops: CDR1 SEHNR, CDR2 FQNEAQ (reference sequence). V lost 7 bases to trimming and J lost 6 bases; unmatched junction nucleotides: 9. The CDR3 extends over 13 amino acids.

As for this clonotype: An end of the junction does not agree with germline; a read error may underlie this. V gene TRBV3-1 combines with J gene TRBJ2-7, with D possibly matching TRBD1 (6 bases). CDR3 size: 14 residues. Per germline, CDR1 LGHDT and CDR2 YNNKEL (reference sequence). The CDR3 sequence: CASSQSQGRYERYF. The CDR3 DNA sequence: TGTGCCAGCAGCCAGTCACAGGGACGCTACGAGCGGTACTTC.

The chain recombines TRBV6-1 with TRBJ2-1; no clear D gene. CDR3 length: 11 amino acids. The germline CDR1 and CDR2 sequences are MNHNS and SASEGT. V was cut by 6 bases and J by 5 bases, with 5 bases left in between. The CDR3 DNA follows: TGTGCCAGCAGACGCAACAATGAGCAGTTCTTC. Translated: CASRRNNEQFF.

In this sample, this clonotype turned up many times. CDR3 sequence: CAWTDREGGTQYF. CDR3 nucleotides: TGTGCCTGGACGGACCGGGAGGGGGGGACCCAGTACTTC. This chain links TRBV30 with TRBJ2-5, with 8 bases that match TRBD2. J was trimmed by 7 bases and V by 4 bases; bases with no gene match: 8. Germline CDR1 and CDR2: GTSNPN and SVGIG (reference sequence). CDR3 length: 13 residues. The variable domain in full, completed from reference TRBV30 and TRBJ2-5, reads SQTIHQWPATLVQPVGSPLSLECTVEGTSNPNLYWYRQAAGRGLQLLFYSVGIGQISSEVPQNLSASRPQDRQFILSSKKLLLSDSGFYLCAWTDREGGTQYFGPGTRLLVL.

This clonotype was detected a few times. The rearrangement uses TRBV7-9 and TRBJ1-1, with D perhaps matching TRBD1 (5 bases). This CDR3 is 15 amino acids long. With 4 bases removed from V and 1 base from J, the gap between germline ends came to 13 bases. Germline V gives CDR1 SEHNR, CDR2 FQNEAQ (reference sequence). The CDR3 region has the DNA TGTGCCAGCAGCTCAAAGACAGCCTCGAACACTGAAGCTTTCTTT. This translates into CASSSKTASNTEAFF.

This clonotype was recorded many times. The chain combines TRBV11-2 with TRBJ2-5; 7 bases are shared with TRBD1. Germline V gene sequence: CDR1 SGHAT, CDR2 FQNNGV. Germline trimming cut 5 bases from V and 9 bases from J; bases unmatched to any gene: 15. This CDR3 has 15 residues. CDR3 protein: CASSGPGQSYGSQYF. In nucleotides, the CDR3 is TGTGCCAGCAGCGGCCCGGGACAGAGTTACGGGTCCCAGTACTTC. The variable domain in full, completed from reference TRBV11-2 and TRBJ2-5, reads EAGVAQSPRYKIIEKRQSVAFWCNPISGHATLYWYQQILGQGPKLLIQFQNNGVVDDSQLPKDRFSAERLKGVDSTLKIQPAKLEDSAVYLCASSGPGQSYGSQYFGPGTRLLVL.

The chain uses TRBV12-3 or TRBV12-4 and TRBJ2-3; tentative D call: TRBD2 (6 bases). V was pared by 5 bases and J by 2 bases, with 14 bases between. This CDR3 region has 15 residues. CDR3 bases: TGTGCCAGCAGTCCTCGGGAGTCCCTCACAGATACGCAGTATTTT. Amino acids: CASSPRESLTDTQYF.

The chain employs TRBV4-1 and TRBJ2-7; D is possibly TRBD1 (6 bases). The V gene lost 2 bases and the J gene lost 3 bases, with 14 bases spanning the gap. Germline CDR1 MGHRA, CDR2 YSYEKL. This CDR3 region has 15 residues. The chain's CDR3 is CASSQSEGRGYEQYF. The CDR3 DNA sequence: TGCGCCAGCAGCCAATCCGAAGGCAGGGGCTACGAGCAGTACTTC.

In its sample, this clonotype was seen many times. The chain recombines TRBV3-1 with TRBJ1-1; the D is unclear. CDR3 length equals 12 residues. V was clipped by 2 bases and J by 2 bases, with 3 bases between them. The germline CDR1 and CDR2 sequences are LGHDT and YNNKEL (reference sequence). The CDR3 is CASSQPNTEAFF. The CDR3 DNA is TGTGCCAGCAGCCAACCTAACACTGAAGCTTTCTTT.

The chain carries TRBV4-3 and TRBJ2-5; the D call may be TRBD1 or TRBD2 (6 bases each). CDR1 and CDR2 from the germline V gene are LGHNA and YSLEER. The CDR3 totals 15 residues. V was cut by 0 bases and J by 3 bases, with 11 bases left in between. CDR3 amino acids: CASSQDLGGEETQYF. The CDR3 nucleotides are TGCGCCAGCAGCCAAGATCTGGGGGGCGAAGAGACCCAGTACTTC.

V gene TRBV7-2 combines with J gene TRBJ1-2; D uncertain. Germline V gene lookup returns CDR1 SGHTA and CDR2 FQGNSA. This CDR3 spans 13 amino acids. Trimming pared 5 bases from V and 7 bases from J, leaving 14 bases between. As DNA, the CDR3 is TGTGCCAGCAGCCAAAGAAGGGAGGCTGGCTACACCTTC. Its protein product is CASSQRREAGYTF.

The CDR3: CASSPQVAGVGYEQYF. The DNA of the CDR3 is TGTGCCAGCAGCCCCCAAGTAGCGGGAGTCGGATACGAGCAGTACTTC. The chain joins TRBV3-1 to TRBJ2-7; 9 bases map to TRBD2. J lost 4 bases, V lost 4 bases, and 11 bases had no gene match. CDR1 and CDR2 from the germline V gene are LGHDT and YNNKEL (reference sequence). CDR3 length: 16 residues.

This chain connects TRBV28 to TRBJ2-1; the D is unclear. The ends were cut back, 7 bases at V and 0 bases at J, with 13 bases in the middle. Germline values: CDR1 MDHEN, CDR2 SYDVKM. The CDR3 runs 15 residues. The CDR3 nucleotides are TGTGCCAGCAACGGTAAGACAAGCTCCTACAATGAGCAGTTCTTC. It encodes CASNGKTSSYNEQFF.

This clonotype was detected ten times or more. This sequence joins TRBV3-1 and TRBJ2-4; 11 nucleotides line up with TRBD2. J gave up 3 bases and V 0 bases, and 4 bases lay outside the gene matches. The CDR3 extends over 17 amino acids. Germline lookup yields CDR1 LGHDT and CDR2 YNNKEL (reference sequence). The CDR3 coding sequence is TGTGCCAGCAGCCAAGACTATCTAGCGGGAGGCAAAAACATTCAGTACTTC. Its translation is CASSQDYLAGGKNIQYF.

This sequence joins TRBV29-1 and TRBJ1-1; the match to TRBD1 covers 7 bases. CDR1 and CDR2 from the germline V gene are SQVTM and ANQGSEA. After removal of 7 bases from V and 5 bases from J, the junction contained 4 bases not matched to a gene. The CDR3 length is 11 residues. The CDR3 coding sequence is TGCAGCGAGGGACAGCCAACTGAAGCTTTCTTT. Residues: CSEGQPTEAFF.

The genes are TRBV10-1 and TRBJ2-7; D remains unclear. Germline CDR1 is WNHNN and CDR2 is SYGVQD (reference sequence). CDR3 length: 14 amino acids. The ends were cut back, 3 bases at V and 3 bases at J, with 12 bases in the middle. The CDR3 spells CASSESEIDYEQYF. The CDR3 DNA reads TGCGCCAGCAGTGAATCGGAGATTGACTACGAGCAGTACTTC.

The V gene is TRBV19, the J gene TRBJ1-2, with D perhaps matching TRBD1 (5 bases). Germline V lookup: CDR1 LNHDA, CDR2 SQIVND (reference sequence). V was shortened by 5 bases and J by 4 bases, with 17 bases between the two germline ends. The CDR3 loop spans 15 amino acids. CDR3 in amino acids: CASSPGPTGGYGYTF. For the CDR3, the DNA is TGTGCCAGTAGTCCAGGACCGACGGGGGGCTATGGCTACACCTTC.

This clonotype occurred many times. The chain links TRBV28 to TRBJ2-2; tentatively, D is TRBD1 or TRBD2 (5 bases each). Per germline, CDR1 MDHEN and CDR2 SYDVKM. The CDR3 totals 15 residues. V was pared by 4 bases and J by 5 bases, with 14 bases between. CDR3 coding DNA: TGTGCCAGCAGTTCCCCCGTATGGGGGACCGGGGAGCTGTTTTTT. Translated, it gives CASSSPVWGTGELFF.

The chain links TRBV28 to TRBJ2-7; TRBD1 matches at 9 bases. The CDR3 has 17 residues. After removal of 5 bases from V and 7 bases from J, the junction contained 18 bases not matched to a gene. Germline CDR1 reads MDHEN; CDR2 reads SYDVKM. CDR3 nucleotides: TGTGCCAGCAGTCCCGGGACAGGGTCGACGGGTGGCGAGGAGCAGTACTTC. This codes for CASSPGTGSTGGEEQYF.

This clonotype was recorded a few times. The V call is TRBV7-9, the J call TRBJ1-1; D is unresolved. Germline values: CDR1 SEHNR, CDR2 FQNEAQ (reference sequence). The CDR3 contains 15 residues. V lost 1 base and J lost 3, with 12 bases in between. The CDR3 sequence is CASSLGSIEYTEAFF. The CDR3 nucleotides are TGTGCCAGCAGCTTAGGGTCAATAGAGTACACTGAAGCTTTCTTT.

This clonotype was recorded a few times. V and J are TRBV6-2 or TRBV6-3 and TRBJ2-2; unclear D gene. The CDR3 has 13 residues. V lost 3 bases to trimming and J lost 5 bases, with 7 bases between them. The V gene's germline CDR1 is MNHEY and CDR2 SVGEGT. The CDR3: CASSYFDTGELFF. DNA for the CDR3: TGTGCCAGCAGTTATTTCGATACCGGGGAGCTGTTTTTT.

The J gene is TRBJ2-1, the V gene TRBV12-3 or TRBV12-4, with 8 bases identical to TRBD2. The trim removed 4 bases at V and 5 bases at J, leaving 4 bases unmatched. The CDR3 runs to 14 residues. The CDR3 DNA reads as TGTGCCAGCAGTTGGGGTAGCGGGGACAATGAGCAGTTCTTC. Translation gives CASSWGSGDNEQFF.

The chain is built from TRBV4-2 and TRBJ2-7; no clear D. V dropped 4 bases and J dropped 3 bases, with 13 bases sitting between them. The CDR3 spans 14 residues. Germline V gene data show CDR1 as LGHNA and CDR2 as YNFKEQ. The CDR3 DNA follows: TGTGCCAGCAGCCTAAGGACGGAACTCTACGAGCAGTACTTC. Translating it yields CASSLRTELYEQYF.

This clonotype was detected a few times. The J gene is TRBJ2-7, the V gene TRBV27; 7 nucleotides line up with TRBD1. The V gene's germline CDR1 is MNHEY and CDR2 SMNVEV (reference sequence). The CDR3 length is 18 residues. V lost 5 bases and J lost 3; bases outside the gene matches: 19. CDR3 sequence (DNA): TGTGCCAGCAGTCCGGTTGGGCTTCGGGACAGATCATTCTACGAGCAGTACTTC. Translation: CASSPVGLRDRSFYEQYF.

This clonotype was recorded a few times. This sequence joins TRBV27 and TRBJ2-7; 8 bases are a match to TRBD2. The V segment lost 3 bases and the J segment 4 bases; nucleotides outside the gene matches: 8. In germline, CDR1 is MNHEY, CDR2 SMNVEV (reference sequence). This CDR3 region has 15 residues. CDR3 region: CASSFAGGTFYEQYF. CDR3 in DNA: TGTGCCAGCAGTTTTGCGGGAGGTACCTTTTACGAGCAGTACTTC.

This clonotype appeared many times. The genes are TRBV28 and TRBJ2-5; 7 bases map to TRBD1. CDR3 size: 14 residues. J lost 4 bases, V lost 6 bases, and 8 bases had no gene match. Germline assignment: CDR1 MDHEN and CDR2 SYDVKM. The CDR3 loop reads CASRPRGQGETQYF. CDR3 nucleotide sequence: TGTGCCAGCAGGCCAAGGGGGCAGGGAGAGACCCAGTACTTC. Full variable domain (remainder filled in from reference TRBV28 and TRBJ2-5): DVKVTQSSRYLVKRTGEKVFLECVQDMDHENMFWYRQDPGLGLRLIYFSYDVKMKEKGDIPEGYSVSREKKERFSLILESASTNQTSMYLCASRPRGQGETQYFGPGTRLLVL.

The chain has TRBV6-5 and TRBJ2-5, with TRBD2 as a possible D gene (6 bases). CDR3 length equals 14 residues. The ends were cut back, 4 bases at V and 6 bases at J, with 15 bases in the middle. Per the germline V gene, CDR1 is MNHEY and CDR2 is SVGAGI. The CDR3 DNA is TGTGCCAGCAGTTTTCAACGGGAGTCCAAGACCCAGTACTTC. It is translated as CASSFQRESKTQYF.

The rearrangement uses TRBV9 and TRBJ2-2, with 9 nucleotides matching TRBD1. The trim removed 0 bases at V and 5 bases at J, leaving 8 bases unmatched. Germline values: CDR1 SGDLS, CDR2 YYNGEE. The CDR3 spans 17 residues. CDR3 bases: TGTGCCAGCAGCGTAGCGGACAGGGGAATTCGGACCGGGGAGCTGTTTTTT. Translated, it gives CASSVADRGIRTGELFF.

The chain has TRBV29-1 and TRBJ2-5; 8 bases match TRBD1. Germline V gene sequence: CDR1 SQVTM, CDR2 ANQGSEA. V lost 7 bases and J lost 2; bases outside the gene matches: 3. The CDR3 is 12 amino acids. The CDR3 region has the DNA TGCAGCGGTTGGACAGGGCAAGAGACCCAGTACTTC. It is translated as CSGWTGQETQYF.

The rearrangement joins TRBV30 to TRBJ2-2; the D call may be TRBD1 or TRBD2 (6 bases each). Trimming pared 8 bases from V and 0 bases from J, leaving 19 bases between. The CDR3 runs to 16 residues. Germline V gene data show CDR1 as GTSNPN and CDR2 as SVGIG (reference sequence). CDR3 loop: CARGSLGGTNTGELFF. Here the CDR3 DNA reads TGTGCCCGCGGCAGTCTCGGGGGCACGAACACCGGGGAGCTGTTTTTT.

At least ten counts were recorded for this clonotype. V gene TRBV10-3 combines with J gene TRBJ2-7; D ambiguous. Trimming cost V 0 bases and J 7 bases, with 10 bases left between them. Germline lookup yields CDR1 ENHRY and CDR2 SYGVKD. The CDR3 runs 13 residues. This chain's CDR3 is CAISESPEREQYF. CDR3 bases: TGTGCCATCAGTGAGTCACCGGAGAGAGAGCAGTACTTC.